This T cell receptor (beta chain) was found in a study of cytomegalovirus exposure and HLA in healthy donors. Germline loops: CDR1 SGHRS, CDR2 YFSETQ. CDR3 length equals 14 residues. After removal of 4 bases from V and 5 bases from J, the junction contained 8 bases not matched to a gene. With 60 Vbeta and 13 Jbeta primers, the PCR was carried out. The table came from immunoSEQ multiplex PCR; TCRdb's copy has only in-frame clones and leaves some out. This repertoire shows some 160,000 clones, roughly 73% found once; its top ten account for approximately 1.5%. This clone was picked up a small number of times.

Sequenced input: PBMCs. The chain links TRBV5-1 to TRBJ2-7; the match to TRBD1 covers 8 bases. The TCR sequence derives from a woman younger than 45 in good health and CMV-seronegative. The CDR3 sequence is CASSHKTGAHEQYF. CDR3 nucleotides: TGCGCCAGCAGCCATAAGACAGGGGCACACGAGCAGTACTTC.